The clone carrying this TCR beta chain came up once. This sample was included in a study of blood T cell repertoires in COVID-19. Study information: There were acute and convalescent COVID-19 samples, and they came from the United States, Italy and Spain.

The CDR3 sequence is 11 residues long. Per germline, CDR1 DFQATT and CDR2 SNEGSKA (reference sequence). With 5 bases clipped from V and 8 bases from J, the junction kept 2 bases outside the gene matches. Original processing notes: Nucleated cell number was recorded as an estimate derived from reference gene primer amplification. Measured with immunoSEQ multiplex PCR; TCRdb has only the in-frame clones, and not every one. The DNA gave D and trimming, while V, J and clone size come from that table. The table shows 110,000 or so clones, with around four fifths occurring only once. The chain couples TRBV20-1 to TRBJ1-5, with TRBD1 matching over 8 bases. This sequence originates from a woman aged 40 to 50 with acute or convalescent COVID-19. Sample: peripheral blood. The CDR3 reads CSAAGGEPQHF. The CDR3 DNA follows: TGCAGTGCTGCAGGGGGCGAGCCCCAGCATTTT.